One TCR beta chain is described in this entry. Antigen: not known. Generated by immunoSEQ multiplex PCR, the TCRdb table keeps only in-frame clones and is missing some. This table has roughly 65,000 clones, 80% to 85% appearing once. Germline lookup yields CDR1 SGHTA and CDR2 FQGNSA. The CDR3 runs to 16 residues. After removal of 0 bases from V and 2 bases from J, the junction contained 3 bases not matched to a gene. The data are from a study of T cell responses to AZD1222 COVID-19 vaccine. The wider study: Second doses were pooled across both intervals (about 4 or about 12 weeks). Findings of the study overall: Repertoires were obtained solely post-peak T cell response.

V and J are TRBV7-2 and TRBJ2-5; TRBD2 agrees at 10 bases. The sequence derives from an adult in good health. Source: peripheral blood, taken on day 0 of AZD1222 vaccination. The CDR3 protein is CASSLALAGVQETQYF. DNA for the CDR3: TGTGCCAGCAGCTTAGCTCTAGCGGGGGTACAAGAGACCCAGTACTTC.